In its sample, the clone carrying this TCR beta chain was seen a few times. TCR beta CDR3 regions were amplified from RNA. The HTBI set primed first-round TCR CDR3 RT-PCR. In TCRdb, the multiplex PCR reads were re-called with MiXCR into one record per CDR3 protein. The sample has 350,000 to 450,000 distinct CDR3 sequences, about 14% seen once. The sample is drawn from a study of T cells in Graves' hyperthyroidism and ophthalmopathy. The CDR3 is 12 amino acids. Germline V gene sequence: CDR1 MDHEN, CDR2 SYDVKM. Between the trimmed V and J ends, which lost 7 bases and 4 bases, there was a span of 10 bases.

The origin of this receptor is a man aged 50 to 59 with Graves' ophthalmopathy. The sequenced material came from blood. V is TRBV28 and J is TRBJ2-5; no firm D call. The CDR3 here is CASTANPETQYF. DNA for the CDR3: TGTGCCAGCACGGCAAACCCAGAGACCCAGTACTTC.